The text below deals with one T cell receptor beta chain. Germline values: CDR1 LGHNA, CDR2 YNFKEQ. With V trimmed by 0 bases and J by 0 bases, 7 bases remained unmatched. This CDR3 has 19 amino acids. These data are taken from a study of blood T cell repertoires in COVID-19. For the study at large: Sites in the United States, Italy and Spain provided acute and convalescent COVID-19 samples.

As handled by the study authors: Reference gene primer amplification gave estimated nucleated cell counts. Assay used: immunoSEQ multiplex PCR; TCRdb lists only in-frame clones, some missing. V and J calls and clone size come straight from that table; D and trimming were deduced from the DNA. The table has more than 75,000 clones, 70% to 90% seen once. The chain couples TRBV4-2 to TRBJ2-6; the match to TRBD1 covers 8 bases. The sample comprised peripheral blood. The clonotype was recovered from a woman between 65 and 79 years old with acute or convalescent COVID-19. CDR3 amino acids: CASSQDFGDRSSGANVLTF. CDR3 DNA: TGTGCCAGCAGCCAAGATTTCGGGGACAGGAGCTCTGGGGCCAACGTCCTGACTTTC.